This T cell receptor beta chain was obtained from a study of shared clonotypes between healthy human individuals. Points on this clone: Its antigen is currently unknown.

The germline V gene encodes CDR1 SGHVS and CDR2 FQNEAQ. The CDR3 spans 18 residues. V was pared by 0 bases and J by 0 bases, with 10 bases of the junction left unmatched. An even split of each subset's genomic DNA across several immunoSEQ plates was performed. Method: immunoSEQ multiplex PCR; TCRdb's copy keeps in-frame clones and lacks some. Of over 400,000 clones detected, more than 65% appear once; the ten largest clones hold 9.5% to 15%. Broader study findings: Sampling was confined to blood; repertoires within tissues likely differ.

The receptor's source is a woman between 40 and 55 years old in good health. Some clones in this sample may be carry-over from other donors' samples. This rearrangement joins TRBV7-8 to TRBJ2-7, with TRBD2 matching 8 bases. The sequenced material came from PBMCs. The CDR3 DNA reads TGTGCCAGCAGCTTAGCAGAGGGGCTAGCGGGCTACTCCTACGAGCAGTACTTC. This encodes CASSLAEGLAGYSYEQYF. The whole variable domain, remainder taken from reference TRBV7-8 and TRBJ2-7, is GAGVSQSPRYKVAKRGQDVALRCDPISGHVSLFWYQQALGQGPEFLTYFQNEAQLDKSGLPSDRFFAERPEGSVSTLKIQRTQQEDSAVYLCASSLAEGLAGYSYEQYFGPGTRLTVT.